The T cell receptor beta chain described here comes from a study of T cell clonotyping in hematopoietic cell transplantation. This clone appeared a single time. After removal of 4 bases from V and 3 bases from J, the junction contained 14 bases not matched to a gene. This CDR3 has 18 residues. Germline V lookup: CDR1 SGDLS, CDR2 YYNGEE. Libraries were prepared by immunoSEQ multiplex PCR; TCRdb keeps only in-frame clonotypes and omits some of them. The sample has 2,500 to 3,000 clones, 82% seen once. This receptor was identified in a male patient aged 60 to 75 who had an allogeneic stem cell transplant, so T cells may come from the graft donor. Some clones in this sample may be carry-over from other donors' samples. V is TRBV9 and J is TRBJ2-3, with 10 bases that match TRBD2. Sequences were derived from peripheral blood mononuclear cells, sampled 30 days after allogeneic stem cell transplant. CDR3 DNA: TGTGCCAGCAGCCCCCATTCTAAGGTACTAGCGGGAACAGATACGCAGTATTTT. Its protein product is CASSPHSKVLAGTDTQYF.